This T cell receptor (beta chain) originates from a study of PD-1 blockade in mismatch repair-deficient tumors. Background on the study: All were previously treated, progressing patients with some twelve mismatch repair-deficient cancer types.

Repertoires were generated with immunoSEQ multiplex PCR, while TCRdb's copy carries only in-frame clones and drops some. The sample has 38,000 or so clones; approximately 85% are singletons. The CDR3 length is 12 residues. Germline values: CDR1 MNHNS, CDR2 SASEGT. Deletions cut 3 bases from V and 7 bases from J, with 10 bases between. A few pembrolizumab responders had their TCRs sequenced. The clonotype was recovered from an adult with mismatch repair-deficient cancer. The rearrangement links TRBV6-1 to TRBJ2-7; D is unresolved. The sequenced sample was peripheral blood, obtained approximately 80 weeks after starting pembrolizumab. The CDR3 loop reads CASSEVPLEQYF. CDR3 DNA: TGTGCCAGCAGTGAGGTCCCCTTGGAGCAGTACTTC.